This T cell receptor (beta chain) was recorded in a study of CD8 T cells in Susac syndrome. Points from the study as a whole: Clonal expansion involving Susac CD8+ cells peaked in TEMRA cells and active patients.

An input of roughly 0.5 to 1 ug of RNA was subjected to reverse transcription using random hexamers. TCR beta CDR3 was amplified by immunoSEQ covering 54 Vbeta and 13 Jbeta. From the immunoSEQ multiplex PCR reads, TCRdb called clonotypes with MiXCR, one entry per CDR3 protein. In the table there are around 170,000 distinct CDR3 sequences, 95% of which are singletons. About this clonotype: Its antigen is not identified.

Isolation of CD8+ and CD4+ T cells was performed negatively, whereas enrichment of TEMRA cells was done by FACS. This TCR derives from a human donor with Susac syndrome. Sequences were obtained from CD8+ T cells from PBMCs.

CDR3 region: CASSDYFGENTEAFF. The CDR3 DNA reads TGTGCCAGCAGTGATTATTTCGGAGAGAACACTGAAGCTTTCTTT. The V gene is TRBV2, the J gene TRBJ1-1; D uncertain. The CDR3 runs 15 residues. Trimming shortened V by 3 bases and J by 1 base, and 12 bases separated the two germline ends. Germline V gene lookup returns CDR1 SNHLY and CDR2 FYNNEI. The whole variable domain, filled in from reference TRBV2 and TRBJ1-1, reads EPEVTQTPSHQVTQMGQEVILRCVPISNHLYFYWYRQILGQKVEFLVSFYNNEISEKSEIFDDQFSVERPDGSNFTLKIRSTKLEDSAMYFCASSDYFGENTEAFFGQGTRLTVV.